These 18 T cell receptor beta chains were all obtained from the same sample, sequenced in a study of T-cell reconstitution after alpha-beta-depleted transplantation in children (dated by TCRdb to about 2016). Libraries came from PCR. TCRdb shows the sequencer as Illumina HiSeq 2500. TCR library preparation used molecular barcoding, with unique molecular identifiers applied to normalize quantification of the TCRbeta repertoire. In TCRdb, the public reads were trimmed at Q25 with fastp and aligned with MiXCR, with productive beta chains retained. Rows with one shared CDR3 protein collapse into an entry with the most common genes and DNA. Across this sample there are approximately 350,000 distinct CDR3 sequences, with roughly 15% seen only once. The top ten clones comprise 4.3% of the sample. The sequencing used PBMCs, collected from the stem cell graft. The receptors come from a human donor who donated a stem cell graft to a child with Fanconi anemia.

The rearrangement joins TRBV7-9 to TRBJ1-2, with 9 bases fitting TRBD1. There are 13 residues in the CDR3. Trimming at V came to 5 bases and at J to 8 bases, leaving 6 bases not matched to a gene. Germline values: CDR1 SEHNR, CDR2 FQNEAQ (reference sequence). The CDR3 sequence is CASSQGTGRGYTF. In nucleotides, the CDR3 is TGTGCCAGCAGCCAAGGGACAGGGAGAGGCTACACCTTC.

This clonotype was observed a few times. V usage is TRBV7-9 and J usage is TRBJ2-3; D is unresolved. Trimming removed 3 bases from V and 0 bases from J, with 10 bases in between. CDR3 length: 15 amino acids. Germline values: CDR1 SEHNR, CDR2 FQNEAQ (reference sequence). This chain's CDR3 is CASSFPPVSTDTQYF. Here the CDR3 DNA reads TGTGCCAGCAGCTTTCCCCCGGTTAGCACAGATACGCAGTATTTT.

This clonotype was recorded a few times. J is TRBJ2-4 and V is TRBV12-3 or TRBV12-4; perhaps TRBD2 as D (6 bases). CDR3 size: 13 residues. The germline V and J ends were trimmed by 8 bases and 3 bases, with 11 bases remaining between them. The CDR3 sequence: CASLEGGKNIQYF. DNA of the CDR3: TGTGCCAGCTTGGAGGGTGGCAAAAACATTCAGTACTTC.

The chain carries TRBV6-1 and TRBJ1-6; D remains unclear. Trimming cost V 7 bases and J 6 bases, with 10 bases left between them. Per germline, CDR1 MNHNS and CDR2 SASEGT. CDR3 length: 13 residues. CDR3 region: CASNLQLNSPLHF. For the CDR3, the DNA is TGTGCCAGCAATCTACAGCTTAATTCACCCCTCCACTTT.

This clonotype has ten or more counts. The rearrangement links TRBV27 to TRBJ1-2; TRBD1 might be the D (6 bases). Germline V CDR1 and CDR2: MNHEY, SMNVEV (reference sequence). Trimming left V 3 bases short and J 6 bases short, with 8 bases between. The CDR3 contains 12 residues. The DNA of the CDR3 is TGTGCCAGCAGTTTCAGGGGCGATGGCTACACCTTC. Encoded protein: CASSFRGDGYTF.

The chain links TRBV7-9 to TRBJ2-3; 8 nucleotides align to TRBD2. This CDR3 is 15 amino acids long. Germline CDR1 and CDR2: SEHNR and FQNEAQ (reference sequence). V dropped 5 bases and J dropped 5; count of bases not matched to a gene: 9. The DNA for the CDR3 is TGTGCCAGCAGCCCTCGGGGGGGCCGGGGAGATACGCAGTATTTT. It specifies CASSPRGGRGDTQYF.

The gene calls are TRBV20-1 and TRBJ1-1; D gene ambiguous. Trimming pared 1 base from V and 8 bases from J, leaving 17 bases between. Germline V gene data show CDR1 as DFQATT and CDR2 as SNEGSKA (reference sequence). This CDR3 is built from 14 residues. DNA for the CDR3: TGCAGTGCTAGAGGGTTGGGCATTTCGTCGGAAGCTTTCTTT. The encoded protein is CSARGLGISSEAFF.

This clonotype was picked up a small number of times. The chain uses TRBV27 and TRBJ2-1, with D possibly TRBD2 on 5 matching bases. CDR1 and CDR2 (germline): MNHEY, SMNVEV (reference sequence). Trimming removed 1 base from V and 1 base from J, with 11 bases in between. The CDR3 contains 16 residues. The CDR3 is CASSLWAGQSYNEQFF. The CDR3 coding sequence is TGTGCCAGCAGTTTATGGGCGGGTCAATCCTACAATGAGCAGTTCTTC.

The rearrangement joins TRBV12-3 or TRBV12-4 to TRBJ2-7, with TRBD1 as a possible D gene (6 bases). Trimming took off 3 bases at V and 6 bases at J, with 12 bases between the two ends. CDR3 length equals 13 residues. This chain's CDR3 is CASSLSGAPEQYV. CDR3 bases: TGTGCCAGCAGTTTGTCAGGGGCCCCCGAGCAGTACGTC.

This rearrangement joins TRBV20-1 to TRBJ2-1; 7 bases are shared with TRBD2. Germline V gene data show CDR1 as DFQATT and CDR2 as SNEGSKA (reference sequence). V shed 6 bases and J 2 bases; nucleotides not matched to a gene: 10. The CDR3 is made up of 15 amino acids. The CDR3 here is CSANSGGTPYNEQFF. DNA of the CDR3: TGCAGTGCCAACTCGGGGGGAACCCCCTACAATGAGCAGTTCTTC.

This clonotype was seen only a few times. This chain's CDR3 is CASSRLSGTGHEKLFF. CDR3 nucleotide sequence: TGCGCCAGCAGCCGCCTATCCGGGACAGGACATGAAAAACTGTTTTTT. V gene TRBV4-3 combines with J gene TRBJ1-4; TRBD1 matches at 8 bases. CDR1 LGHNA and CDR2 YSLEER come from the germline V gene. The ends lost 4 bases at V and 6 bases at J; junction bases unmatched: 10. This CDR3 spans 16 amino acids.

The genes are TRBV24-1 and TRBJ2-2, with D maybe TRBD1 (6 bases). Germline V gives CDR1 KGHDR, CDR2 SFDVKD. This CDR3 region has 16 residues. V lost 2 bases to trimming and J lost 0 bases, with 9 bases between them. This chain's CDR3 is CATSDSGTPNTGELFF. CDR3 nucleotides: TGTGCCACCAGTGATTCCGGGACACCGAACACCGGGGAGCTGTTTTTT.

The chain has TRBV28 and TRBJ2-7; TRBD2 aligns across 7 bases. Germline lookup yields CDR1 MDHEN and CDR2 SYDVKM. V was clipped by 1 base and J by 0 bases; unmatched bases: 3. This CDR3 has 15 residues. This CDR3 is CASSLLGGSSYEQYF. The CDR3 DNA reads as TGTGCCAGCAGTTTATTAGGCGGGAGCTCCTACGAGCAGTACTTC.

The rearrangement links TRBV3-1 to TRBJ2-2; 13 bases are a match to TRBD2. The ends lost 5 bases at V and 4 bases at J; junction bases unmatched: 10. The V gene's germline CDR1 is LGHDT and CDR2 YNNKEL (reference sequence). This CDR3 contains 18 residues. CDR3: CASSSGVLAGGSTGELFF. The CDR3 coding sequence is TGTGCCAGCAGCTCCGGCGTACTAGCGGGGGGGAGCACCGGGGAGCTGTTTTTT.

The V gene is TRBV15, the J gene TRBJ1-5; 8 bases map to TRBD1. V dropped 5 bases and J dropped 5; count of bases not matched to a gene: 8. The CDR3 is 15 amino acids. CDR1 and CDR2 (germline): LNHNV, YYDKDF (reference sequence). The CDR3 loop reads CATSPTARGHQPQHF. In DNA form, the CDR3 reads TGTGCCACCAGCCCGACGGCCAGGGGGCATCAGCCCCAGCATTTT.

This clonotype was counted only a few times. V and J are TRBV29-1 and TRBJ1-4; D is ambiguous. The CDR3 covers 13 residues. Germline CDR1 SQVTM, CDR2 ANQGSEA. V was shortened by 3 bases and J by 8 bases, with 13 bases between the two germline ends. The chain's CDR3 is CSVESEYNEKLFF. CDR3 nucleotide sequence: TGCAGCGTTGAGTCGGAATACAACGAAAAACTGTTTTTT.

The genes are TRBV7-9 and TRBJ1-4, with D tentatively TRBD1 (5 bases). Per the germline V gene, CDR1 is SEHNR and CDR2 is FQNEAQ (reference sequence). V gave up 10 bases and J gave up 6 bases, with 12 bases separating them. The CDR3 contains 12 residues. The CDR3 region is CATGGNYEKLFF. CDR3 nucleotide sequence: TGTGCCACTGGGGGGAACTATGAAAAACTGTTTTTT.

In its sample, this clonotype was seen many times. This sequence joins TRBV20-1 and TRBJ1-5; D unclear. This CDR3 spans 13 amino acids. CDR1 DFQATT and CDR2 SNEGSKA come from the germline V gene (reference sequence). The CDR3 here is CAAGGKGNQPQHF. In nucleotides, the CDR3 is TGCGCCGCCGGCGGGAAGGGCAATCAGCCCCAGCATTTT.